One and the same sample provided the 21 T cell receptor beta chains below, sequenced in a study of technical replicates of blood from a few donors. Libraries were prepared by immunoSEQ multiplex PCR; TCRdb keeps only in-frame clonotypes and omits some of them. Of approximately 88,000 clones listed, approximately 94% are singletons. The sample was T cells isolated from PBMCs. These receptors were taken from a human donor in good health.

The chain employs TRBV7-3 and TRBJ2-3, with D possibly TRBD2 on 6 matching bases. This CDR3 has 14 residues. Per germline, CDR1 SGHTA and CDR2 FQGTGA. Between the trimmed V and J ends, which lost 4 bases and 3 bases, there was a span of 11 bases. The CDR3 DNA is TGTGCCAGCAGCTCGACCGGGAGTACAGATACGCAGTATTTT. Translating gives CASSSTGSTDTQYF. The full variable domain, with the rest looked up from reference TRBV7-3 and TRBJ2-3, is GAGVSQTPSNKVTEKGKYVELRCDPISGHTALYWYRQSLGQGPEFLIYFQGTGAADDSGLPNDRFFAVRPEGSVSTLKIQRTERGDSAVYLCASSSTGSTDTQYFGPGTRLTVL.

The chain links TRBV30 to TRBJ2-1; tentative D call: TRBD2 (6 bases). Germline-derived CDR1 and CDR2 are GTSNPN and SVGIG (reference sequence). The CDR3 runs 14 residues. V was trimmed by 2 bases and J by 3 bases, leaving 11 bases between them. CDR3 in amino acids: CAWSIAGYYNEQFF. The CDR3 DNA reads TGTGCCTGGAGTATCGCGGGGTACTACAATGAGCAGTTCTTC.

The chain uses TRBV2 and TRBJ2-3, with 8 bases that match TRBD2. Germline lookup yields CDR1 SNHLY and CDR2 FYNNEI. This CDR3 spans 15 amino acids. The J segment lost 5 bases and the V segment lost 7 bases, leaving 11 bases of the junction unmatched. DNA for the CDR3: TGTGCCAGCACCCTAAGGAGCGGGAGAGGAGATACGCAGTATTTT. Amino acids: CASTLRSGRGDTQYF.

The genes are TRBV28 and TRBJ2-1, with TRBD1 identical over 10 bases. CDR1 MDHEN and CDR2 SYDVKM come from the germline V gene. The CDR3 has 15 residues. The J segment lost 9 bases and the V segment lost 6 bases, leaving 11 bases of the junction unmatched. CDR3 amino acids: CASRADRGVVGEQFF. The CDR3 bases are TGTGCCAGCAGAGCGGACAGGGGGGTGGTCGGTGAGCAGTTCTTC. The entire variable domain, with the rest obtained from reference TRBV28 and TRBJ2-1, is as follows: DVKVTQSSRYLVKRTGEKVFLECVQDMDHENMFWYRQDPGLGLRLIYFSYDVKMKEKGDIPEGYSVSREKKERFSLILESASTNQTSMYLCASRADRGVVGEQFFGPGTRLTVL.

As DNA, the CDR3 is TGTGCCAGCAGTGCAGTAGAGCAGTACTTC. It yields the protein CASSAVEQYF. The chain has TRBV28 and TRBJ2-7; D gene unclear. V was pared by 5 bases and J by 7 bases, with 6 bases between. Germline values: CDR1 MDHEN, CDR2 SYDVKM. This CDR3 has 10 amino acids.

This chain connects TRBV29-1 to TRBJ1-4; TRBD1 is a possible D gene (6 bases). Germline lookup yields CDR1 SQVTM and CDR2 ANQGSEA. Trimming pared 8 bases from V and 3 bases from J, leaving 13 bases between. The CDR3 spans 13 residues. The CDR3 here is CSFSGVANEKLFF. Here the CDR3 DNA reads TGCAGCTTCTCAGGGGTGGCTAATGAAAAACTGTTTTTT.

The chain combines TRBV18 with TRBJ2-1; D gene ambiguous. Trimming stripped 2 bases from V and 0 bases from J, with 11 bases between. CDR1 and CDR2 from the germline V gene are KGHSH and LQKENI. CDR3 length: 16 residues. The CDR3 region has the DNA TGTGCCAGCTCACCATCCTCTAGTAGCTCCTACAATGAGCAGTTCTTC. Protein sequence: CASSPSSSSSYNEQFF.

The chain has TRBV5-6 and TRBJ2-6; 9 positions match TRBD1. The CDR3 loop spans 19 amino acids. Unmatched junction bases numbered 9, after V lost 2 bases and J lost 0 bases. CDR1 is SGHDT and CDR2 is YYEEEE in the germline V gene. The CDR3, as DNA: TGTGCCAGCAGCTTCTACCTAGGACAGGGGACCTCTGGGGCCAACGTCCTGACTTTC. Its protein product is CASSFYLGQGTSGANVLTF.

The CDR3 DNA is TGTGCCAGCAGCACTTTGACAGCTCCCATCTCCTACGAGCAGTACTTC. This translates into CASSTLTAPISYEQYF. V and J are TRBV5-6 and TRBJ2-7, with D possibly being TRBD1 (5 bases). Germline V gives CDR1 SGHDT, CDR2 YYEEEE. This CDR3 comprises 16 residues. Trimming left V 4 bases short and J 0 bases short, with 17 bases between.

This clone was recorded a few times. This chain links TRBV6-1 with TRBJ2-1, with a tentative D call TRBD2 (5 bases). The V and J ends lost 3 bases and 6 bases respectively, with 12 bases between them. The CDR3 consists of 14 residues. Germline CDR1 reads MNHNS; CDR2 reads SASEGT. The CDR3 DNA is TGTGCCAGCAGTGATTTCGGGAACGTCAATGAGCAGTTCTTC. It yields the protein CASSDFGNVNEQFF.

This sequence joins TRBV7-2 and TRBJ1-5, with D unresolved. This CDR3 comprises 15 residues. The V gene's germline CDR1 is SGHTA and CDR2 FQGNSA. V was shortened by 3 bases and J by 3 bases, with 12 bases between the two germline ends. The CDR3 reads CASSFGPWANQPQHF. The CDR3, as DNA: TGTGCCAGCAGCTTTGGGCCTTGGGCCAATCAGCCCCAGCATTTT.

J is TRBJ2-3 and V is TRBV7-6; 7 nucleotides match TRBD2. The germline V gene has CDR1 SGHVS and CDR2 FNYEAQ. The CDR3 consists of 13 residues. The V gene end was trimmed by 5 bases and the J gene end by 5 bases; junction bases not matched to a gene: 4. The CDR3 is CASSTGLLDTQYF. In nucleotides, the CDR3 is TGTGCCAGCAGCACGGGACTATTAGATACGCAGTATTTT.

J is TRBJ1-1 and V is TRBV7-9; D is ambiguous. Per the germline V gene, CDR1 is SEHNR and CDR2 is FQNEAQ (reference sequence). CDR3 length: 14 amino acids. V was clipped by 6 bases and J by 1 base, with 12 bases between them. The CDR3 region has the DNA TGTGCCAGCAGACAAAATGGGCCGAACACTGAAGCTTTCTTT. Protein product: CASRQNGPNTEAFF.

The V gene is TRBV25-1, the J gene TRBJ1-1; D is undetermined. Germline CDR1 is MGHDK and CDR2 is SYGVNS. The CDR3 contains 12 residues. The ends were cut back, 4 bases at V and 4 bases at J, with 7 bases in the middle. The CDR3 nucleotides are TGTGCCAGCAGTGTTGGAGTCACTGAAGCTTTCTTT. This encodes CASSVGVTEAFF.

This rearrangement joins TRBV7-9 to TRBJ1-1, with D hard to call. V lost 1 base and J lost 1, with 4 bases in between. The CDR3 covers 13 residues. Germline CDR1 is SEHNR and CDR2 is FQNEAQ (reference sequence). CDR3 sequence (DNA): TGTGCCAGCAGCTTAGGACAGAACACTGAAGCTTTCTTT. This gives the protein CASSLGQNTEAFF.

V usage is TRBV18 and J usage is TRBJ2-2; a weak D match, TRBD2 (6 bases). Trimming took off 3 bases at V and 7 bases at J, with 18 bases between the two ends. The CDR3 sequence is 16 residues long. Germline lookup yields CDR1 KGHSH and CDR2 LQKENI. The chain's CDR3 is CASSPMLGGEIGELFF. Here the CDR3 DNA reads TGTGCCAGCTCACCGATGCTTGGAGGGGAGATCGGGGAGCTGTTTTTT.

The CDR3 nucleotides are TGTGCCAGCAGTGAAGGACTCTACTACGAGCAGTACTTC. Encoded protein: CASSEGLYYEQYF. The chain is built from TRBV2 and TRBJ2-7, with D unresolved. This CDR3 is built from 13 residues. The germline V gene has CDR1 SNHLY and CDR2 FYNNEI. Trimming shortened V by 1 base and J by 3 bases, and 7 bases separated the two germline ends.

For the CDR3, the DNA is TGTGCCAGCAGCTTAATCCCGGGGACATACAATGAGCAGTTCTTC. Protein: CASSLIPGTYNEQFF. The J gene is TRBJ2-1, the V gene TRBV11-2, with a possible D match to TRBD1 (6 bases). Trimming removed 2 bases from V and 4 bases from J, with 12 bases in between. The germline CDR1 and CDR2 sequences are SGHAT and FQNNGV. This CDR3 has 15 amino acids. The complete variable domain, with remaining parts taken from reference TRBV11-2 and TRBJ2-1, reads EAGVAQSPRYKIIEKRQSVAFWCNPISGHATLYWYQQILGQGPKLLIQFQNNGVVDDSQLPKDRFSAERLKGVDSTLKIQPAKLEDSAVYLCASSLIPGTYNEQFFGPGTRLTVL.

The J gene is TRBJ1-2, the V gene TRBV7-9; 9 bases are a match to TRBD1. With 7 bases clipped from V and 6 bases from J, the junction kept 6 bases outside the gene matches. Germline V lookup: CDR1 SEHNR, CDR2 FQNEAQ (reference sequence). This CDR3 comprises 13 residues. In nucleotides, the CDR3 is TGTGCCAGCACCGAACAGGGGGCGCATGGCTACACCTTC. As protein: CASTEQGAHGYTF.

The rearrangement joins TRBV4-1 to TRBJ2-1; 7 bases align to TRBD2. Germline values: CDR1 MGHRA, CDR2 YSYEKL. This CDR3 contains 16 residues. Trimming at V came to 4 bases and at J to 0 bases, leaving 6 bases not matched to a gene. Here the CDR3 DNA reads TGCGCCAGCAGCCGGCCACTAGCGAACTCCTACAATGAGCAGTTCTTC. Protein sequence: CASSRPLANSYNEQFF.

The chain uses TRBV11-3 and TRBJ2-2, with 8 bases lining up with TRBD2. The V segment lost 1 base and the J segment 0 bases; nucleotides outside the gene matches: 10. Germline lookup yields CDR1 SGHNT and CDR2 YENEEA. The CDR3 is 19 amino acids. The CDR3 DNA follows: TGTGCCAGCAGCTTAGTGGGGGTACAGGGACTAGCGAACACCGGGGAGCTGTTTTTT. Amino acid sequence: CASSLVGVQGLANTGELFF.